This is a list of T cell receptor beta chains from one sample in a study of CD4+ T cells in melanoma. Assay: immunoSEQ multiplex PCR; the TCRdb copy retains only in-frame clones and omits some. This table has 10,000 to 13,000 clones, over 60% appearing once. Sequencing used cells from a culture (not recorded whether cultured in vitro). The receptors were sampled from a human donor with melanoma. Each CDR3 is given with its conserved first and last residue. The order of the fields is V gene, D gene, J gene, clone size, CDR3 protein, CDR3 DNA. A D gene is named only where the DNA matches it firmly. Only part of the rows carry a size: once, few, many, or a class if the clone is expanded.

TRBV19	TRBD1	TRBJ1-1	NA	CASSIDRGTEAFF	TGTGCCAGTAGTATCGACAGGGGCACTGAAGCTTTCTTT
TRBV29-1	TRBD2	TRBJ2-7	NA	CSVEDPLAGLRGEQYF	TGCAGCGTTGAAGACCCACTAGCGGGGCTGAGAGGCGAGCAGTACTTC
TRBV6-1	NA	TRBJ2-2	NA	CASSSDILATGELFF	TGTGCCAGCAGTTCCGACATCTTGGCCACCGGGGAGCTGTTTTTT
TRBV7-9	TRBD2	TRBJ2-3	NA	CASSSRDYSTDTQYF	TGTGCCAGCAGCTCCCGGGACTACAGCACAGATACGCAGTATTTT
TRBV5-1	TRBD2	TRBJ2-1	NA	CASSWASGGSNFNEQFF	TGCGCCAGCAGCTGGGCTAGCGGGGGGTCGAATTTCAATGAGCAGTTCTTC
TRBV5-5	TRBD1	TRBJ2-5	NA	CASSLAAGGLTQYF	TGTGCCAGCAGCTTGGCGGCAGGGGGATTGACCCAGTACTTC
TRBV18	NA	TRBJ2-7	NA	CASSSGLALEQYF	TGTGCCAGCTCATCGGGACTGGCGCTCGAGCAGTACTTC
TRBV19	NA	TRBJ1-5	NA	CASNFPGNQPQHF	TGTGCCAGTAACTTCCCCGGCAATCAGCCCCAGCATTTT
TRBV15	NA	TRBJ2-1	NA	CATSAHTNPGGQFF	TGTGCCACCAGCGCCCACACTAACCCCGGGGGGCAGTTCTTC
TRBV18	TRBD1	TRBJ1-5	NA	CASSPDRNQPQHF	TGTGCCAGCTCACCGGACAGGAATCAGCCCCAGCATTTT
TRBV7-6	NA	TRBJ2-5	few	CASSLLVLRSETQYF	TGTGCCAGCAGCTTACTGGTCCTAAGGAGTGAGACCCAGTACTTC
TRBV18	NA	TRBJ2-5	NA	CASSPRSGRIQETQYF	TGTGCCAGCTCACCACGGAGCGGGCGGATCCAAGAGACCCAGTACTTC
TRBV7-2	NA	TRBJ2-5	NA	CASSLQAVSPGTQYF	TGTGCCAGCAGCTTACAGGCAGTCAGCCCCGGGACCCAGTACTTC
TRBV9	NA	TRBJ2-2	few	CASSVSWAGELFF	TGTGCCAGCAGCGTATCCTGGGCCGGGGAGCTGTTTTTT
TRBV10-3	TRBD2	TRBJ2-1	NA	CAISVAGGQSSYNEQFF	TGTGCCATCAGTGTAGCGGGGGGCCAGAGCTCCTACAATGAGCAGTTCTTC
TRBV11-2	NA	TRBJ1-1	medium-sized	CASSLTAMNTEAFF	TGTGCCAGCAGCTTGACGGCTATGAACACTGAAGCTTTCTTT
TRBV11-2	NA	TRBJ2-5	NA	CASSRWTGGDKTQYF	TGTGCCAGCAGTCGCTGGACAGGAGGGGACAAGACCCAGTACTTC
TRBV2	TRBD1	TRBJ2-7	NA	CASRGTGSYEQYF	TGTGCCAGCAGGGGGACAGGGTCCTACGAGCAGTACTTC
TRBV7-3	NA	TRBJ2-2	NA	CASSLNLVGNTGELFF	TGTGCCAGCAGCTTAAACTTGGTTGGGAACACCGGGGAGCTGTTTTTT
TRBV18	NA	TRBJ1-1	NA	CASSPEGDFFTNTEAFF	TGTGCCAGCTCACCAGAAGGGGATTTTTTCACGAACACTGAAGCTTTCTTT
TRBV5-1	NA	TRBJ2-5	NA	CASSLGHAKETQYF	TGCGCCAGCAGCTTGGGACATGCAAAAGAGACCCAGTACTTC
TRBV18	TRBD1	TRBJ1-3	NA	CASSPIGTGKGGNTIYF	TGTGCCAGCTCACCGATTGGGACAGGAAAAGGGGGAAACACCATATATTTT
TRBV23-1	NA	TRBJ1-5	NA	CASSRDRSNQPQHF	TGCGCCAGCAGTCGAGACAGGAGTAATCAGCCCCAGCATTTT
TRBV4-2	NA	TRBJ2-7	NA	CASSQGGEEYEQYF	TGTGCCAGCAGCCAAGGGGGGGAGGAGTACGAGCAGTACTTC
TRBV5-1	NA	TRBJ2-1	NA	CASSLLEGSYNEQFF	TGCGCCAGCAGCTTGCTTGAGGGTTCCTACAATGAGCAGTTCTTC
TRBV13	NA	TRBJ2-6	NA	CASSSRLLSGANVLTF	TGTGCCAGCAGCTCCCGTCTCCTCTCTGGGGCCAACGTCCTGACTTTC